This T cell receptor beta chain was observed in a study of patients and donors after allogeneic stem cell transplantation (TCRdb year 2020). Trimmed from V: 3 bases; trimmed from J: 6 bases; junction bases lacking a gene match: 4. The CDR3 starts with the cysteine, ends with the phenylalanine, and has 15 residues. Left in the record is the CDR3 DNA by itself, 45 bases read in frame from the first base. CDR1 and CDR2 were assigned from the germline V gene as LGHNA and YNFKEQ. Preparation of the library involved RT-PCR. Sequencer: NextSeq 550. Using fastp trimming at Q25 and MiXCR clonotype assembly, TCRdb reanalyzed the public sequencing data and kept in-frame beta chains. Identical CDR3 protein sequences are pooled into one entry, listed with their most common genes and DNA. The sample records around 2,500 distinct CDR3 sequences, more than 6% of which are singletons. About 29% of the sample goes to the ten largest clones.

This clonotype has only a few counts. The antigen it binds to is not known. No base quality information exists; no much larger clone differs at one position. Sequencing used blood, either unsorted or a sorted T cell fraction (not recorded which). The V and J genes are TRBV4-2 and TRBJ1-4, and TRBD1 matches 10 of the central bases. The source of this sequence is a human donor who was either an allogeneic HSCT recipient or a stem cell or donor lymphocyte infusion donor (not recorded which). It is not recorded whose cells these are; they may come from a transplant donor. The base sequence is TGTGCCAGCAGCCAGGACGACAGGGGGCATGAAAAACTGTTTTTT. Its protein is CASSQDDRGHEKLFF.